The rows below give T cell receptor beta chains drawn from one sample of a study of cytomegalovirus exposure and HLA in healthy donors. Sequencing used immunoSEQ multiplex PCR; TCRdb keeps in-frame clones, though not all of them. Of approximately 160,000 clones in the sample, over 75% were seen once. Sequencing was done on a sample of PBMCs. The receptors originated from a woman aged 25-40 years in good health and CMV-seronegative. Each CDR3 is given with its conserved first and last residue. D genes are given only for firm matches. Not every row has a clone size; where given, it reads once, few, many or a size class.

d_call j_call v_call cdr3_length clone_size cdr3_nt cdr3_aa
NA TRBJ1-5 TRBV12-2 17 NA TGTGCAAGTCGCTTACCCCTTACAAGATATAGCAATCAGCCCCAGCATTTT CASRLPLTRYSNQPQHF
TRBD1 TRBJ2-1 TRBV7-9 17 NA TGTGCCAGCAGCTTATCCCGGGACAGGGGCTCCTACAATGAGCAGTTCTTC CASSLSRDRGSYNEQFF
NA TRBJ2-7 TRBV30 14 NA TGTGCCTGGAGTCTTCTTCGCGGCCACTACGAGCAGTACTTC CAWSLLRGHYEQYF
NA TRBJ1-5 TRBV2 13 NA TGTGCCAGCACAGGACAGCACAATCAGCCCCAGCATTTT CASTGQHNQPQHF
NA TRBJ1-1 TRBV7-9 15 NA TGTGCCAGCAGCTGGACCAATCTGCGGGACACTGAAGCTTTCTTT CASSWTNLRDTEAFF
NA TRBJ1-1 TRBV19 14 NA TGTGCCAGTAGTCCTACGACAGAGAACACTGAAGCTTTCTTT CASSPTTENTEAFF
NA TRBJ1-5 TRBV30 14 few TGTGCCTGGAGTGTACGGCAGGCGAATCAGCCCCAGCATTTT CAWSVRQANQPQHF
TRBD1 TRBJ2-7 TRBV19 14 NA TGTGCCAGTAGTATCAGGGACAGCTCCTACGAGCAGTACTTC CASSIRDSSYEQYF
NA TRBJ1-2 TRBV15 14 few TGTGCCACCAGCAGAGATTATAATGAGGGTGGCTACACCTTC CATSRDYNEGGYTF
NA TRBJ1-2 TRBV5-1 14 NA TGCGCCAGCAGTGCCTCAAGAGGAAACTATGGCTACACCTTC CASSASRGNYGYTF
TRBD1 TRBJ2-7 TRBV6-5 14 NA TGTGCCAGCAGTTACAACAGGGGGCGGTACGAGCAGTACTTC CASSYNRGRYEQYF